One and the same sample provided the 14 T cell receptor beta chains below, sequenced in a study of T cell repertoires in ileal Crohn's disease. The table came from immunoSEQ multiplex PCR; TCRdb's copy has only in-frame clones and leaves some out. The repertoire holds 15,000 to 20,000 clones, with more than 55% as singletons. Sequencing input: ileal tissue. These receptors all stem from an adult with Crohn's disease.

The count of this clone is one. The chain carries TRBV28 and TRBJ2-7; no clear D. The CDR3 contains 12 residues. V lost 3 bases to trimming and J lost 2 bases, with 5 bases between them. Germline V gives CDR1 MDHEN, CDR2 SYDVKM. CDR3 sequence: CASSFQTYEQYF. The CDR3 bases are TGTGCCAGCAGTTTCCAGACCTACGAGCAGTACTTC. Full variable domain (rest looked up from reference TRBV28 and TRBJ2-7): DVKVTQSSRYLVKRTGEKVFLECVQDMDHENMFWYRQDPGLGLRLIYFSYDVKMKEKGDIPEGYSVSREKKERFSLILESASTNQTSMYLCASSFQTYEQYFGPGTRLTVT.

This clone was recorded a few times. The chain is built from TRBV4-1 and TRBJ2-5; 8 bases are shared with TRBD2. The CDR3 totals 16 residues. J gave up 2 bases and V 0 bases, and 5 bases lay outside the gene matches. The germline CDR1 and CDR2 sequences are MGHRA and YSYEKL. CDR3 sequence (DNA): TGCGCCAGCAGCCAAGATGAGGTAGCGGGGCAAGAGACCCAGTACTTC. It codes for CASSQDEVAGQETQYF.

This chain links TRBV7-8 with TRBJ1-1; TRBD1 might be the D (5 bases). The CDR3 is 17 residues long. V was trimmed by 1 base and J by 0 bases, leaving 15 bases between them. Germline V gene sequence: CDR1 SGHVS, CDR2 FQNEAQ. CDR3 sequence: CASSLGVAGLLNTEAFF. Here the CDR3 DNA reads TGTGCCAGCAGCTTAGGAGTGGCAGGGCTCTTGAACACTGAAGCTTTCTTT.

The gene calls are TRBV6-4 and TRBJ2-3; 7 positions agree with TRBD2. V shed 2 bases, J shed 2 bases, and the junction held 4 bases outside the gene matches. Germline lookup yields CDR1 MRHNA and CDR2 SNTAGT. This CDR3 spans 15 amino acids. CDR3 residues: CASSDRAGTTDTQYF. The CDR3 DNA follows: TGTGCCAGCAGTGACCGAGCGGGGACCACAGATACGCAGTATTTT.

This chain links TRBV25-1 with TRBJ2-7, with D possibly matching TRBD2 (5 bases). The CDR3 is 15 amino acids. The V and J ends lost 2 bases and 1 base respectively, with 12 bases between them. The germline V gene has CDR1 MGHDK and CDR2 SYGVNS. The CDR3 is CASSEVGSESYEQYF. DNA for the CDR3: TGTGCCAGCAGTGAAGTTGGTAGCGAGTCCTACGAGCAGTACTTC.

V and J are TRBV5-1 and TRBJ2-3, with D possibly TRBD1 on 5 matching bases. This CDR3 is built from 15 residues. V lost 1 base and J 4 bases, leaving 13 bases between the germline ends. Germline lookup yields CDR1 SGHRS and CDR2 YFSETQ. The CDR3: CASSLRQGGADTQYF. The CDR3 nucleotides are TGCGCCAGCAGCTTGAGGCAGGGTGGCGCAGATACGCAGTATTTT.

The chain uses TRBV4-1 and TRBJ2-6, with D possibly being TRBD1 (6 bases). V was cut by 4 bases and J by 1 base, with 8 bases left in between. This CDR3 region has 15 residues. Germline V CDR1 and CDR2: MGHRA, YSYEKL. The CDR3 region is CASSPTGSGANVLTF. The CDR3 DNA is TGCGCCAGCAGCCCAACAGGGTCTGGGGCCAACGTCCTGACTTTC.

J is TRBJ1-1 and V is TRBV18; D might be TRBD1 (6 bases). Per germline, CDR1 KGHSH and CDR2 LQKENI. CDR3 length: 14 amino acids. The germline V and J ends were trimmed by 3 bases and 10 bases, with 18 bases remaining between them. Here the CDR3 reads CASSPSQGSDSAFF. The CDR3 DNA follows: TGTGCCAGCTCACCTTCGCAGGGGTCAGATTCAGCTTTCTTT.

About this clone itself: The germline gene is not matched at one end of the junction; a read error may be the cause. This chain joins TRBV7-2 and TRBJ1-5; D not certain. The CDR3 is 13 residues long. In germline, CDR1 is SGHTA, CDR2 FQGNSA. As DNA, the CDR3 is TGTGTCAGCAGCGTCCGGGGCAATCAGCCCCAGCATTTT. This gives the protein CVSSVRGNQPQHF.

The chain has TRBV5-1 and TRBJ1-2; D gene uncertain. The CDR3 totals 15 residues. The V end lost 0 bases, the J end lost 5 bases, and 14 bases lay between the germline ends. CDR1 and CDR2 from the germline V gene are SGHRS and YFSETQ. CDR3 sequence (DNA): TGCGCCAGCAGCTTGGCTCCGGGTCCTGGGTATGGCTACACCTTC. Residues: CASSLAPGPGYGYTF.

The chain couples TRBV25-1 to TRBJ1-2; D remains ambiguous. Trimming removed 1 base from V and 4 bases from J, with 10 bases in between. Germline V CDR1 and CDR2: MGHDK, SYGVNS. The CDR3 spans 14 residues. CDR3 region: CASSEFSRSYGYTF. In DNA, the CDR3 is TGTGCCAGCAGTGAATTCTCCAGAAGCTATGGCTACACCTTC.

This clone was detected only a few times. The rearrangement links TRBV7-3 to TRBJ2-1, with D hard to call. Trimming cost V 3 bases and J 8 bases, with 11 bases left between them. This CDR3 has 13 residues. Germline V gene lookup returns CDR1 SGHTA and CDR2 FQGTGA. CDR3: CASSFDSWDEQFF. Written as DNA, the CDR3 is TGTGCCAGCAGCTTCGATAGCTGGGATGAGCAGTTCTTC. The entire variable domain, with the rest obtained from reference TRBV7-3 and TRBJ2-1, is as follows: GAGVSQTPSNKVTEKGKYVELRCDPISGHTALYWYRQSLGQGPEFLIYFQGTGAADDSGLPNDRFFAVRPEGSVSTLKIQRTERGDSAVYLCASSFDSWDEQFFGPGTRLTVL.

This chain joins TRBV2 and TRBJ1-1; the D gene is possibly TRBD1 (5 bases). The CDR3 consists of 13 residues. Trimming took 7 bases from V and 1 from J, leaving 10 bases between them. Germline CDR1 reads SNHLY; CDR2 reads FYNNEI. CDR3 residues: CASTRVENTEAFF. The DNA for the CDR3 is TGTGCCAGCACCAGGGTGGAGAACACTGAAGCTTTCTTT.

CDR3 protein: CASSDGQGGDTQYF. In nucleotides, the CDR3 is TGTGCCAGCAGTGACGGACAGGGGGGAGATACGCAGTATTTT. The chain couples TRBV6-4 to TRBJ2-3, with 10 positions matching TRBD1. CDR1 and CDR2 from the germline V gene are MRHNA and SNTAGT. Germline trimming cut 2 bases from V and 5 bases from J; bases unmatched to any gene: 1. CDR3 length: 14 residues.